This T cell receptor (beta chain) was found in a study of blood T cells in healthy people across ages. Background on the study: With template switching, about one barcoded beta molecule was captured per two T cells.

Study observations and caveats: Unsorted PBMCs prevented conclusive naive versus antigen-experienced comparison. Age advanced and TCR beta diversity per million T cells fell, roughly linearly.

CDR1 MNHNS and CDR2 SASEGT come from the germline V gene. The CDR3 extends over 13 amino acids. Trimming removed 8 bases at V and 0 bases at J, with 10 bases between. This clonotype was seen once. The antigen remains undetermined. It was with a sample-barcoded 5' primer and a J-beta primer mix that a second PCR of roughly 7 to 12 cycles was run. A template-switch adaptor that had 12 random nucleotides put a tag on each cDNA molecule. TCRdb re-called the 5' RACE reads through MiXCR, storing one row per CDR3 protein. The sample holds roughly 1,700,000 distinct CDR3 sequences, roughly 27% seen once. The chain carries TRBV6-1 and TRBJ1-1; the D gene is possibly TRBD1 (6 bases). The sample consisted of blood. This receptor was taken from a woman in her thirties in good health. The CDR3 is CASQQGLNTEAFF. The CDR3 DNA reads TGTGCCAGCCAACAGGGATTGAACACTGAAGCTTTCTTT.